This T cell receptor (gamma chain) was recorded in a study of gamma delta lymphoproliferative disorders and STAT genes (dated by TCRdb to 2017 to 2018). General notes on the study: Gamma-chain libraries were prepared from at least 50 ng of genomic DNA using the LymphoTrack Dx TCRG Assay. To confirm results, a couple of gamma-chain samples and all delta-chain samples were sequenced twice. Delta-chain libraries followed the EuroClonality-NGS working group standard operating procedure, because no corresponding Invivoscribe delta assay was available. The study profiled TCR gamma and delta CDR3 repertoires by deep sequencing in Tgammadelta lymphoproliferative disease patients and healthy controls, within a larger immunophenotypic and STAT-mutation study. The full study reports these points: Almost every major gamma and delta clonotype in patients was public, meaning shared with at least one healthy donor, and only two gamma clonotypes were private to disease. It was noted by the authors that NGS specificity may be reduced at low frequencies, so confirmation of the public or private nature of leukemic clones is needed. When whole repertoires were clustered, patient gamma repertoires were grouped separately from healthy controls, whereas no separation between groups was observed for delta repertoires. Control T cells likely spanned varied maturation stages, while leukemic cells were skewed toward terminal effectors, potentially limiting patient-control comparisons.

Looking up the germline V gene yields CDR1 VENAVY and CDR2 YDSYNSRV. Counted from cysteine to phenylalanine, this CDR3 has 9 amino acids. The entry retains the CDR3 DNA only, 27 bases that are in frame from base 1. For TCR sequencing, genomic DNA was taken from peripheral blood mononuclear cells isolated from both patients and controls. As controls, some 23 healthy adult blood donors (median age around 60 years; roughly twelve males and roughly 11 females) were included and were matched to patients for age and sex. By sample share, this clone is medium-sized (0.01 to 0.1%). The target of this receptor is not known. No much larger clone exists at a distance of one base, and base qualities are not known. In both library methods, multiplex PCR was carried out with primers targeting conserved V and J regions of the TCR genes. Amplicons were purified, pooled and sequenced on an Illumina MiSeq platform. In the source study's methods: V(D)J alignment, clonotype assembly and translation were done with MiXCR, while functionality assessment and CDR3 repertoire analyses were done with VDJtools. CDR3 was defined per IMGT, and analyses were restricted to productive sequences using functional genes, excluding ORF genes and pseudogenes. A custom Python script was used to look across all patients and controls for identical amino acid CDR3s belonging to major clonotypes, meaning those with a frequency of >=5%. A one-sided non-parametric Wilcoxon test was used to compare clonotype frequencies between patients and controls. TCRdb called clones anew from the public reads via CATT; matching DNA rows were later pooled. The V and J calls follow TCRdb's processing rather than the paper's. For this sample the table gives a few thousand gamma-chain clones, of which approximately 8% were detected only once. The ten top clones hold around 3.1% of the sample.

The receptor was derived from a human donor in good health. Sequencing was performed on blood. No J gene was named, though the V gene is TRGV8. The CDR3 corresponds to CATWEKELF. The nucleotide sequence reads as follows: TGTGCCACCTGGGAAAAGGAACTCTTT.